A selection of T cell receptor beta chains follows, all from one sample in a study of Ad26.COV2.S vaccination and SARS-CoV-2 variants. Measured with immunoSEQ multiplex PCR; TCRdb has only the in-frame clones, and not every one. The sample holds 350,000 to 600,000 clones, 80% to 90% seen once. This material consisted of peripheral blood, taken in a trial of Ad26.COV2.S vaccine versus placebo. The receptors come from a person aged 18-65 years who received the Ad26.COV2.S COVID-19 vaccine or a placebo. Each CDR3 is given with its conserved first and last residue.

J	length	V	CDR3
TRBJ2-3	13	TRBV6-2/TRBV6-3	CASSWGGTDTQYF
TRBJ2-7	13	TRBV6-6	CASSRDRSYEQYF
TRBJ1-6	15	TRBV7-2	CATARDRANNSPLHF
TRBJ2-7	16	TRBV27	CASSPQLAGGFNEQYF
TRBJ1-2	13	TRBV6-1	CASSEEKLLGYTF
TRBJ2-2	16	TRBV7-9	CASSLVPGGNTGELFF
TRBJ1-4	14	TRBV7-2	CASSLGRAGEKLFF
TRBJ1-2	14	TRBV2	CASSEGLGNYGYTF
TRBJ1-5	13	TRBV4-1	CASSTDREQPQHF
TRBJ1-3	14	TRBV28	CASSLVTVGNTIYF
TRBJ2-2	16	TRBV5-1	CASTPRGSGLPGELFF
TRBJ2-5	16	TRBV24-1	CATSDPGPGGWGTQYF
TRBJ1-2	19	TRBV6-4	CASSRDSKGGLFGNYGYTF
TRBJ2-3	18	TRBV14	CASSQEGQLAGSTDTQYF
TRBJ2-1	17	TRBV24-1	CATSDSSGRPSYNEQFF
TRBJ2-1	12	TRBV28	CASSGDYNEQFF
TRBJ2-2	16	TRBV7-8	CASSLARQGSGGELFF
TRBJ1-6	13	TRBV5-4	CASSWPGTSPLHF
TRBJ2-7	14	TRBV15	CATSRDLASYEQYF
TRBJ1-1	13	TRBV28	CASSLSGAFEAFF
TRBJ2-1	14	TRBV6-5	CASRSGTDNNEQFF
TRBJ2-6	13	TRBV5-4	CASGASGANVLTF
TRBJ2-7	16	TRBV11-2	CASSLVPGRRVYEQYF
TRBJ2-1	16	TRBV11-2	CASSLFFLSAGSEQFF
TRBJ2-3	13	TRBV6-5	CASSYSVVDTQYF
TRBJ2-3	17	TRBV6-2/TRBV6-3	CASSYDTSGQNTDTQYF
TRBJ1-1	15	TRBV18	CASSPQGTGSTEAFF
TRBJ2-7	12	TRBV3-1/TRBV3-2	CASSQTRYEQYF
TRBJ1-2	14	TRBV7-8	CASSLAGGRYGYTF
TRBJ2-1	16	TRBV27	CASSLFLAGVRIEQFF
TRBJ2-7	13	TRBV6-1	CASSEEPDYEQYF
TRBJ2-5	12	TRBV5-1	CASSFEGLSVYF
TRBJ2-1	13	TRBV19	CASSARWGDPLFF
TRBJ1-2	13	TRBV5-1	CASSFDRNYGYTF
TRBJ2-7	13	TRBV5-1	CASSLTLISEQYF
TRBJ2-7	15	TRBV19	CASSTPRTDRYEQYF
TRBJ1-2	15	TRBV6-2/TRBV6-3	CASSYSRTPNYGYTF
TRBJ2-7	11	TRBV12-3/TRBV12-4	CASRGSYEQYF
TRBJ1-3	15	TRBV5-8	CASSFIVGSGNTIYF
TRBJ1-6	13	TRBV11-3	CASSLDSASPLHF
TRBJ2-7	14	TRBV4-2	CASSHGTGSYEQYF
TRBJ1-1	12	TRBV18	CASRLGITEAFF
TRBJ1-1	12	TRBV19	CASSPGGTEAFF
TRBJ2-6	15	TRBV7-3	CASSSGNSGANVLTF
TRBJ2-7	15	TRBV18	CASSQKPDRGKEQYF
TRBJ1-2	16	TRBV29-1	CSVEDPPLAGDYGYTF
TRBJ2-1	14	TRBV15	CATSSRGPYNEQFF
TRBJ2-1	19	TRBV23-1	CASSQSRGPPVYPNNEQFF